The rows below give T cell receptor beta chains drawn from one sample of a study of blood T cell repertoires in COVID-19. TCRdb's copy holds only in-frame clones and misses some; the assay was immunoSEQ multiplex PCR. The sample lists under 400,000 clones, 80% to 90% seen once, with less than 11% in the top ten. Specimen: peripheral blood. The receptors derive from a woman aged 25 to 39 with COVID-19, enrolled during active disease. Both conserved end residues are part of each CDR3. The order of the fields is V gene, clone size, D gene, J gene, CDR3 length, CDR3 DNA, CDR3 protein. D genes are given only for firm matches. A clone size is listed for some rows: how often the clone was seen (once, few, many), or a class if it is expanded.

TRBV19,.,.,TRBJ2-3,14,TGTGCCAGTAGTATAGGAGCGGTCACAGATACGCAGTATTTT,CASSIGAVTDTQYF
TRBV28,few,.,TRBJ1-1,15,TGTGCCAGCAGTGCGTGGGGTCCTCGGGGCACTGAAGCTTTCTTT,CASSAWGPRGTEAFF
TRBV4-3,once,.,TRBJ2-7,15,TGCGCCAGCAGCCAACAGGGGCTAGCCCACTACGAGCAGTACTTC,CASSQQGLAHYEQYF
TRBV29-1,.,TRBD2,TRBJ2-7,14,TGCAGCGTTGTGGGACTAGGAGGAACCTACGAGCAGTACTTC,CSVVGLGGTYEQYF
TRBV24-1,few,TRBD1,TRBJ2-2,16,TGTGCCACCAGTGATCCGGACAGGGGGGACACCGGGGAGCTGTTTTTT,CATSDPDRGDTGELFF
TRBV28,.,TRBD2,TRBJ2-5,15,TGTGCCAGCAGTTTCGCGGGAGTTGGGCAAGAGACCCAGTACTTC,CASSFAGVGQETQYF
TRBV7-3,.,TRBD2,TRBJ2-1,17,TGTGCCAGCAGCTTAACCTACCCCGGGACTAGCTTGAATGAGCAGTTCTTC,CASSLTYPGTSLNEQFF
TRBV6-2/TRBV6-3,.,.,TRBJ2-7,15,TGTGCCAGCAGCCCTGGAGTCCCACCGCCCTACGAGCAGTACTTC,CASSPGVPPPYEQYF
TRBV3-1/TRBV3-2,.,.,TRBJ2-7,15,TGTGCCAGCAGCCAAGATCCGGCAGGGACCTACGAGCAGTACTTC,CASSQDPAGTYEQYF
TRBV18,.,.,TRBJ2-1,17,TGTGCCAGCTCACCAGTCAGGCGCGCCAGCTCCTACAATGAGCAGTTCTTC,CASSPVRRASSYNEQFF
TRBV6-5,.,.,TRBJ2-5,15,TGTGCCAGCGCCCCCCGGGACAACTACCAAGAGACCCAGTACTTC,CASAPRDNYQETQYF
TRBV28,few,TRBD1,TRBJ2-7,16,TGTGCCAGCGCGGACACACTGGGACAGGGGGGTTACGAGCAGTACTTC,CASADTLGQGGYEQYF
TRBV24-1,.,.,TRBJ1-2,13,TGTGCCACCGGGTCGCCGGACACGCGAAGCTACACCTTC,CATGSPDTRSYTF
TRBV6-5,.,.,TRBJ2-3,16,TGTGCCAGCAGTTACTCGGTGGGGGCGGGCACAGATACGCAGTATTTT,CASSYSVGAGTDTQYF
TRBV7-9,once,TRBD2,TRBJ2-5,15,TGTGCCAGCAGCCCTAGCGGGTGGAAGCGCGAGACCCAGTACTTC,CASSPSGWKRETQYF
TRBV19,.,TRBD2,TRBJ2-5,16,TGTGCCATCCCGTCTCGCGGGAGGGAGGGGAAGGTGGCCCAGTACTTC,CAIPSRGREGKVAQYF
TRBV15,.,TRBD2,TRBJ2-1,15,TGTGCCACCAGCAGGGAACCGGGACTACTCAATGAGCAGTTCTTC,CATSREPGLLNEQFF